This T cell receptor beta chain was profiled in a study of blood T cells in healthy people across ages. The use of a sample-barcoded 5' primer and a J-beta primer mix characterized a second PCR of roughly 7 to 12 cycles. TCRdb independently ran MiXCR on the 5' RACE reads; one entry per CDR3 protein. The profile shows some 1.4 million distinct CDR3 sequences, about 40% of them singletons. This CDR3 has 16 residues. Germline assignment: CDR1 LNHDA and CDR2 SQIVND (reference sequence). V lost 1 base and J lost 0, with 10 bases in between. The receptor was derived from a woman aged 18-29 years in good health. The chain uses TRBV19 and TRBJ1-5; D remains unclear. The sequenced material came from blood. The CDR3 here is CASSIGGRNSNQPQHF. As DNA, the CDR3 is TGTGCCAGTAGTATAGGTGGCAGAAATAGCAATCAGCCCCAGCATTTT.